This T cell receptor (beta chain) was profiled in a study of CD8 T cells in ankylosing spondylitis. Each CDR3 protein is one row after TCRdb ran MiXCR on the 5' RACE reads. The sample records over 450,000 distinct CDR3 sequences, more than 9.5% being singletons. The CDR3 sequence is 14 residues long. CDR1 SGHVS and CDR2 FQNEAQ come from the germline V gene. With V trimmed by 4 bases and J by 9 bases, 3 bases remained unmatched. The study's findings and limits: A motif in TCR beta, a set of about 8 highly homologous variants, appeared characteristic of ankylosing spondylitis blood.

This clonotype was counted many times. Its specificity is unknown. The chain links TRBV7-8 to TRBJ1-6, with 10 bases identical to TRBD1. Sequencing was done on a sample of blood, either unsorted or a sorted T cell fraction (not recorded which). This TCR came from a male donor with ankylosing spondylitis. Written as DNA, the CDR3 is TGTGCCAGCAGCTCTGACAGGGGGCTTTCACCCCTCCACTTT. Its protein product is CASSSDRGLSPLHF.